This T cell receptor beta chain comes out of a study of blood T cell repertoires in COVID-19. About the research overall: Donors in the United States, Italy and Spain gave samples during acute or convalescent COVID-19.

This clone was counted once. This CDR3 comprises 15 residues. V was shortened by 5 bases and J by 5 bases, with 18 bases between the two germline ends. CDR1 LNHDA and CDR2 SQIVND come from the germline V gene (reference sequence). Clones were read by immunoSEQ multiplex PCR, and TCRdb kept only the in-frame ones, dropping some. The data show about 210,000 clones, about 91% seen once. The sequenced sample consisted of peripheral blood. The clonotype comes from a man in his thirties or forties with acute or convalescent COVID-19. The genes are TRBV19 and TRBJ1-2; possibly TRBD1 for D (6 bases). CDR3 nucleotides: TGTGCCAGTAGTTCACGCAACAGGGTCCCGTATGGCTACACCTTC. Translated: CASSSRNRVPYGYTF.